Reported below is one TCR beta chain. The antigen is undetermined. With 4 bases clipped from V and 0 bases from J, the junction kept 12 bases outside the gene matches. From germline, CDR1 is MNHNS and CDR2 SASEGT. The CDR3 totals 18 residues. TCRdb's table, derived via immunoSEQ multiplex PCR, lists solely in-frame clones and lacks some. The sample records 35,000 to 40,000 clones, approximately 86% being singletons. The data originate from a study of radiotherapy plus CTLA-4 blockade in lung cancer. Overall study results and limits: Subsequent to radiotherapy plus ipilimumab, tumor-derived TCR clones underwent expansion in blood.

Sequenced here: peripheral blood, sampled from a patient treated with radiotherapy plus ipilimumab. The V and J genes are TRBV6-1 and TRBJ1-5; 7 bases map to TRBD1. The clonotype comes from a human donor with non-small cell lung cancer whose response to radiotherapy plus ipilimumab could not be evaluated. The CDR3 region has the DNA TGTGCCAGCAGTGTTCCCCGACCGGGACAGTATAGCAATCAGCCCCAGCATTTT. Its translation: CASSVPRPGQYSNQPQHF.